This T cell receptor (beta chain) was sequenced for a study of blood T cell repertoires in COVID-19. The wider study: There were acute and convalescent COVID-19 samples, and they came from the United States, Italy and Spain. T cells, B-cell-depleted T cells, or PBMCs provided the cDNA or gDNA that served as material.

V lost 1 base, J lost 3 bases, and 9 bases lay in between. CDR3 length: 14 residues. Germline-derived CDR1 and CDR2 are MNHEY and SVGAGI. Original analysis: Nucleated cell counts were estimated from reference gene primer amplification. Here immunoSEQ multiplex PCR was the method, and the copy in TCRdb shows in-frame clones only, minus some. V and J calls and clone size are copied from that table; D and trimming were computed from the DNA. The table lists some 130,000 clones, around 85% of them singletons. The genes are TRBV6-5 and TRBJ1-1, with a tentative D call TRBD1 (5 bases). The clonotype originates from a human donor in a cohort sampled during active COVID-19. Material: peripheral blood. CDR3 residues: CASSYLPGDTEAFF. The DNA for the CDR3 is TGTGCCAGCAGTTACTTACCGGGGGACACTGAAGCTTTCTTT.